This T cell receptor (beta chain) was sequenced in a study of OX40 agonist ivuxolimab in advanced cancers. Clones were read by immunoSEQ multiplex PCR, and TCRdb kept only the in-frame ones, dropping some. The data hold about 100,000 clones, with less than 95% observed a single time. V was clipped by 4 bases and J by 5 bases, with 6 bases between them. The CDR3 contains 12 residues. The V gene's germline CDR1 is LNHDA and CDR2 SQIVND (reference sequence). The input for sequencing was CD4+ or CD8+ T cells sorted from blood, taken in a trial of the OX40 agonist ivuxolimab. The sequence was obtained from an adult with an advanced solid tumor such as melanoma, head and neck, liver or kidney cancer. J is TRBJ2-4 and V is TRBV19; no clear D. In DNA, the CDR3 is TGTGCCAGTAGTACGAGGCAAAACATTCAGTACTTC. It encodes CASSTRQNIQYF.